This T cell receptor beta chain was obtained from a study of T-cell memory formation after mild COVID-19. Whole-study context: Largely, the TCR clusters proved donor specific.

CDR1 GTSNPN and CDR2 SVGIG come from the germline V gene (reference sequence). The CDR3 contains 11 residues. The J segment lost 4 bases and the V segment lost 7 bases, leaving 3 bases of the junction unmatched. With constant-segment primers, 5'RACE yielded cDNA libraries of TCR alpha and TCR beta that carried sample barcodes and UMIs. Using its own MiXCR run on the 5' RACE reads, TCRdb lists one record per CDR3 protein. The sample lists more than 450,000 distinct CDR3 sequences, roughly 17% seen once, with around 12% in the top ten. Study findings and constraints: CD8+ contracting clones occupied EMRA, while CD4+ ones occupied mainly CM and EM. Clones contracting across day 15 to 85 had a balanced CD4/CD8 profile; later expanding clones leaned CD4+.

This clonotype was detected a few times. Its antigen is not identified. This receptor was identified in an adult woman who had mild COVID-19 (a few samples of this study predate the infection). Cell type and time point are not known. The chain uses TRBV30 and TRBJ1-2; the match to TRBD1 covers 7 bases. Sequencing used PBMCs or a T cell subset sorted from them (not recorded which). The CDR3 sequence is CASDRAYGYTF. The CDR3, as DNA: TGTGCCTCCGACAGGGCCTATGGCTACACCTTC.